The 4 T cell receptor beta chains presented below share a single source sample, sequenced in a study of T cells in tumors after PD-1 blockade. The method was immunoSEQ multiplex PCR; TCRdb's version includes in-frame clones alone and lacks a portion of them. This sample has about 59,000 clones, with about 80% found just once. This specimen was PBMCs, taken before anti-PD-1 treatment. Receptors were obtained from a human donor with basal cell carcinoma.

The chain uses TRBV27 and TRBJ1-4; no reliable D call. Germline CDR1 is MNHEY and CDR2 is SMNVEV (reference sequence). This CDR3 region has 18 residues. Trimming pared 6 bases from V and 7 bases from J, leaving 27 bases between. CDR3 amino acids: CASRASSSSGRYGEKLFF. The CDR3 DNA is TGTGCCAGCAGGGCATCATCCTCCTCTGGCCGATATGGTGAAAAACTGTTTTTT.

The genes are TRBV3-1 (or the pseudogene TRBV3-2) and TRBJ1-2, with 8 bases matching TRBD1. This CDR3 contains 15 residues. Germline CDR1 is LGHDT and CDR2 is YNNKEL (reference sequence). Trimming removed 1 base from V and 4 bases from J; junction bases left unmatched: 5. The CDR3 spells CASSQGRTGLYGYTF. The CDR3 DNA reads TGTGCCAGCAGCCAAGGAAGGACAGGGCTCTATGGCTACACCTTC.

The chain has TRBV7-8 and TRBJ2-7, with a tentative D call TRBD1 (5 bases). V was shortened by 1 base and J by 2 bases, with 9 bases between the two germline ends. The length of the CDR3 is 14 residues. Germline V gene lookup returns CDR1 SGHVS and CDR2 FQNEAQ. In nucleotides, the CDR3 is TGTGCCAGCAGCTTAGGTGTGGACACCTACGAGCAGTACTTC. Its translation is CASSLGVDTYEQYF.

This chain joins TRBV7-2 and TRBJ2-3, with 7 bases that match TRBD2. Trimming removed 0 bases from V and 3 bases from J; junction bases left unmatched: 3. There are 15 residues in the CDR3. Germline loops: CDR1 SGHTA, CDR2 FQGNSA. The CDR3 is CASSLASGYTDTQYF. The CDR3 region has the DNA TGTGCCAGCAGCTTAGCTAGCGGGTATACAGATACGCAGTATTTT.